What follows is one T cell receptor (beta chain) and its context. The clone's antigen remains unknown. No clone much larger than this one lies a single base away; base qualities are absent. The immunoSEQ Assay, a bias-controlled multiplex PCR, was used to amplify TCRbeta CDR3 regions from genomic DNA. Processing in the source paper ran as follows. The number of nucleated cells in each sample was estimated by amplification of reference gene primers within the assay. To quantify the absolute abundance of each unique TCRbeta CDR3 rearrangement, sequence reads were collapsed and filtered. For each sample, productive Simpson clonality was calculated as the square root of Simpson's diversity index across productive rearrangements. In TCRdb, the immuneACCESS table is reduced to in-frame sequences with V and J assigned. These tables do not hold every clone; where another copy was compared, an unresolved V gene accounts for under half, and the others remain unexplained. V and J calls and clone size are as listed in that table; D and trimming were resolved from the DNA. The sample contains roughly 250,000 clones, approximately 80% of them found a single time. About 5.3% of the sample goes to the ten largest clones.

The collaborating institutions used their own protocols to collect whole blood in K2EDTA tubes. For TCRbeta analysis, collaborator samples were shipped as frozen whole blood, as isolated PBMCs, or as DNA extracted from either sample type. This specimen comes from a study of blood T cell repertoires in COVID-19 (dated by TCRdb to the early 2020s). For context, the study as a whole: Collaborator samples came from the United States, Italy and Spain and covered acute and convalescent phases of COVID-19. The prospective study material was composed of cDNA or gDNA derived from T cells, B-cell-depleted T cells, or PBMCs. Subjects who had been exposed to COVID-19, were actively infected with it, or had recovered from it provided the deeply sampled blood TCRbeta repertoires that made up the dataset. The repertoires were made available in a free public database intended to serve as a resource for research on the immune response to SARS-CoV-2. Samples were obtained from the ongoing ImmuneRACE study (first 160 participants) and from 1,254 subjects provided by 6 global collaborators. Nearly every sample came with metadata listing a de-identified subject ID, COVID-19 status, age in years and sex. Where available, HLA class I and class II types were obtained from metadata supplied by the sample provider rather than from assay-based typing. Study-wide conclusions, independent of this receptor: How much clinical and demographic metadata was included differed by source and by participant, and the metadata was provided uncurated.

The receptor was isolated from an elderly woman with active or convalescent COVID-19. The specimen sequenced was peripheral blood.

CDR3 loop: CASSQETLAGGYNEQFF. The DNA reads TGTGCCAGCAGCCAAGAGACCCTAGCGGGGGGATACAATGAGCAGTTCTTC. The sequence is built from TRBV4-2 and TRBJ2-1; 11 bases in between match TRBD2. The CDR3 has 17 amino acids, counting the end cysteine and phenylalanine. The CDR3 DNA has 51 bases and is translated from base 1. For this chain, trimming is 0 bases at the V end and 4 bases at the J end, and the number of junction bases without a gene match is 5. The germline V gene yields LGHNA for CDR1 and YNFKEQ for CDR2.